Listed below are T cell receptor beta chains from one sample, sequenced in a study of cytomegalovirus exposure and HLA in healthy donors. The method was immunoSEQ multiplex PCR; TCRdb's version includes in-frame clones alone and lacks a portion of them. The sample carries 65,000 to 90,000 clones, roughly 96% recorded once. The source material was PBMCs. The receptors here all came from a man younger than 35 in good health and CMV-seronegative. Both conserved end residues are part of each CDR3. A D gene is named only where the DNA matches it firmly. Where a row states a size, it is once, few, many or the class of an expanded clone; other rows omit it.

>-|-|13|TRBJ1-2|TRBV30
TGTGCCTGGACAGGATGGGAGAGCGATGGCTACACCTTC
CAWTGWESDGYTF
>-|-|15|TRBJ1-5|TRBV19
TGTGCCAGTAGTATAGATCCAAGACTGAGTCAGCCCCAGCATTTT
CASSIDPRLSQPQHF
>-|-|16|TRBJ1-2|TRBV18
TGTGCCAGCTCACCCCCTCCGTGGCGGGACTTAAATGGCTACACCTTC
CASSPPPWRDLNGYTF
>once|TRBD1|15|TRBJ1-2|TRBV6-4
TGTGCCAGCAGTGTCTCACAGGGGAGTCTTTATGGCTACACCTTC
CASSVSQGSLYGYTF
>-|-|13|TRBJ2-5|TRBV4-1
TGCGCCAGCAGCCGAGGACAGAGAGAGACCCAGTACTTC
CASSRGQRETQYF
>once|-|11|TRBJ1-1|TRBV30
TGTGCCTGGAGGGACACACTTGAAGCTTTCTTT
CAWRDTLEAFF
>-|-|14|TRBJ2-5|TRBV15
TGTGCCACCAGCGGAGTCACAGGGAAGGAGACCCAGTACTTC
CATSGVTGKETQYF
>once|TRBD2|15|TRBJ2-1|TRBV28
TGTGCCACCCTGGGATTAGCGGGGGGGGTCTATGAGCAGTTCTTC
CATLGLAGGVYEQFF
>-|-|13|TRBJ1-4|TRBV6-6
TGTGCCAGCATGGGCCTCAATGGAGAAAAACTGTTTTTT
CASMGLNGEKLFF
>-|-|15|TRBJ2-5|TRBV5-1
TGCGCCAGCAGCTCCTCGGTGCCCGAGACTGGGGAGCAGTACTTC
CASSSSVPETGEQYF
>-|-|13|TRBJ2-3|TRBV18
TGTGCCAGCCAAAGGGACACCACAGATACGCAGTATTTT
CASQRDTTDTQYF
>-|-|14|TRBJ1-2|TRBV28
TGTGCCAGCAGATCGGACAGAACCAGTTATGGCTACACCTTC
CASRSDRTSYGYTF
>-|TRBD2|16|TRBJ2-3|TRBV19
TGTGCCAGTAGTGCATATAGCGGGCCTAGCACAGATACGCAGTATTTT
CASSAYSGPSTDTQYF
>-|TRBD1|19|TRBJ2-1|TRBV27
TGTGCCAGCAGTTTATACCTTGGATCGACAGGGGGCAGATTTAATGAGCAGTTCTTC
CASSLYLGSTGGRFNEQFF
>-|TRBD1|17|TRBJ1-1|TRBV16
TGTGCCAGCAGCCAATCGCAGACAGGGGAGGGGAACACTGAAGCTTTCTTT
CASSQSQTGEGNTEAFF
>-|-|14|TRBJ2-7|TRBV7-9
TGTGCCAGCAGCCCCCCCGGCAGGTATAACGAGCAGTACTTC
CASSPPGRYNEQYF
>once|-|14|TRBJ1-2|TRBV9
TGTGCCAGCAGCTCGCGCGGGGAGGACTATGGCTACACCTTC
CASSSRGEDYGYTF
>-|TRBD1|13|TRBJ2-2|TRBV10-3
TGTGCCAGCCGGGACAGTAACACCGGGGAGCTGTTTTTT
CASRDSNTGELFF
>-|-|13|TRBJ1-1|TRBV6-1
TGTGCCAGCAATCTTTCAGGGTGGACTGAAGCTTTCTTT
CASNLSGWTEAFF
>-|-|13|TRBJ2-3|TRBV7-7
TGTGCCAGCAGCTTGAGACTCCCAGATACGCAGTATTTT
CASSLRLPDTQYF
>-|-|19|TRBJ1-5|TRBV21-1
TGTGCCAGCAGCGCGCGCGGGCGTAGGGGACGGGACTTCAATCAGCCCCAGCATTTT
CASSARGRRGRDFNQPQHF
>-|TRBD2|18|TRBJ2-1|TRBV19
TGTGCCAGTAGTATCTCCGGGTCTGCACTAGCGGGGTTCCATGAGCAGTTCTTC
CASSISGSALAGFHEQFF
>-|TRBD2|11|TRBJ2-1|TRBV29-1
TGCAGCGTTCGGGGGGGGAATGAGCAGTTCTTC
CSVRGGNEQFF
>-|TRBD1|15|TRBJ1-1|TRBV7-9
TGTGCCAGCAGCCCTTTCCAGGGGGCGAGCACTGAAGCTTTCTTT
CASSPFQGASTEAFF
>-|TRBD2|17|TRBJ2-5|TRBV7-8
TGTGCCAGCAGCTTCCGGCCCGTAGCGGGGCCCACTGAGACCCAGTACTTC
CASSFRPVAGPTETQYF
>-|TRBD1|14|TRBJ1-5|TRBV7-9
TGTGCCAGCAGCCGACAGGGTGACAATCAGCCCCAGCATTTT
CASSRQGDNQPQHF
>-|-|14|TRBJ1-4|TRBV25-1
TGTGCCAGCACTCCACAGAATCATAATGAAAAACTGTTTTTT
CASTPQNHNEKLFF
>-|TRBD2|17|TRBJ2-1|TRBV5-1
TGCGCCAGCAGCTTGGCCGGACTAGCGGGGGGGCAGAATGAGCAGTTCTTC
CASSLAGLAGGQNEQFF
>-|-|12|TRBJ1-1|TRBV5-1
TGCGCCAGCAGCTCACAGGGCCCTGAAGCTTTCTTT
CASSSQGPEAFF
>-|TRBD1|15|TRBJ1-1|TRBV5-5
TGTGCCAGCAGCCCGGACGGACAGGGGTACACTGAAGCTTTCTTT
CASSPDGQGYTEAFF
>-|-|14|TRBJ1-1|TRBV28
TGTGCCAGCAGTTTCCCAAGACAGAACACTGAAGCTTTCTTT
CASSFPRQNTEAFF
>once|-|13|TRBJ2-2|TRBV6-5
TGTGCCAGCAGCAGGGGGGCGATGGGGGAGCTGTTTTTT
CASSRGAMGELFF
>-|TRBD1|14|TRBJ1-2|TRBV6-5
TGTGCCAGCAGTCGCAACGACAGGGCCTATGGCTACACCTTC
CASSRNDRAYGYTF
>-|TRBD1|15|TRBJ2-7|TRBV5-1
TGCGCCAGCAGTTCCGGGACAGGGGGTAGTCGCGAGCAGTACTTC
CASSSGTGGSREQYF
>-|-|14|TRBJ1-2|TRBV6-5
TGTGCCAGCACCTATGGGGGACTAGGGCAAGTCTACACCTTC
CASTYGGLGQVYTF
>-|-|12|TRBJ1-4|TRBV30
TGTGCCTGGAGTGCAATTACAGAAAAACTGTTTTTT
CAWSAITEKLFF